This T cell receptor beta chain was captured in a study of blood T cell repertoires in COVID-19 (TCRdb year 2020). Concerning the study at large: The collaborator samples originated in the United States, Italy and Spain and spanned the acute and convalescent phases of COVID-19. The material from the prospective study consisted of cDNA or gDNA derived from T cells, B-cell-depleted T cells, or PBMCs. Deeply sampled blood TCRbeta repertoires from subjects exposed to, actively infected with, or recovered from COVID-19 were included in the dataset. The repertoires were released in a freely available public database intended as a resource for research on the immune response to SARS-CoV-2. Samples were obtained from the ongoing ImmuneRACE study (first 160 participants) and from 1,254 subjects provided by 6 global collaborators. A de-identified subject ID, COVID-19 status, age in years and sex were almost always included in the sample metadata. HLA class I and class II types, where available, came from metadata supplied by the sample provider rather than from assay-based typing. General findings and caveats noted by the study authors: The amount of clinical and demographic metadata varied by source and participant and was provided uncurated.

The germline V gene sets CDR1 to SGDLS and CDR2 to YYNGEE. From cysteine to phenylalanine, the CDR3 is 14 amino acids long. Kept here is only the CDR3 DNA, which spans 42 bases and is read in frame from base 1. Trimming removed 4 bases from V and 3 bases from J, leaving 14 bases between the germline ends. In the prospective study, participants were roughly 18 to 90 years old, resided in 20 to 30 geographic areas of the United States, and were enrolled through a virtual design. To assign participants to cohorts, the prospective study relied on clinical history that participants themselves reported in a screening survey and a study questionnaire. Recovered participants in ImmuneRACE Cohort 3 were defined as having two consecutive negative NP/OP PCR tests, clearance from a healthcare professional, or resolution of symptoms. In the prospective study, whole blood, serum and a nasopharyngeal or oropharyngeal swab were collected from each participant by mobile phlebotomists. Participants in the prospective study had the option to provide additional blood draws and questionnaires over a roughly 2-month period. Blood samples from the prospective study were shipped frozen or at room temperature prior to DNA extraction.

TCRbeta CDR3 regions were amplified from genomic DNA using the immunoSEQ Assay, a bias-controlled multiplex PCR. Under the source paper's analysis protocol: Nucleated cell counts per sample were estimated from amplification of reference gene primers within the assay. Sequence reads were collapsed and filtered to measure the absolute abundance of every unique TCRbeta CDR3 rearrangement. Productive Simpson clonality was computed per sample as the square root of Simpson's diversity index over productive rearrangements. TCRdb retrieved this table from immuneACCESS and kept in-frame rearrangements only. Not all clones are present; in checked studies, unresolved V genes account for under half, and no reason is known for the remainder. The D gene and trimming were derived from the DNA, and the V and J assignments and clone size from that table. The sample table records around 250,000 clones; 65% to 85% of these occur just once. The ten largest clones add up to roughly 3.6% of the sample.

This clone has more than one count but fewer than ten. The antigen it recognizes is unknown. Base qualities are missing; no much larger clone stands one base away. The sequencing sample was made of PBMCs or T cells enriched from blood (not recorded which). The sequence links TRBV9 to TRBJ2-7, with a tentative D gene TRBD2 over 5 matching bases. This TCR came from a man over 45 who had recovered from COVID-19. CDR3 protein: CASSSDLGGYEQYF. DNA sequence: TGTGCCAGCAGCTCAGACCTTGGAGGCTACGAGCAGTACTTC. With all but the CDR3 taken from the reference TRBV9 and TRBJ2-7 genes, the full variable domain is: DSGVTQTPKHLITATGQRVTLRCSPRSGDLSVYWYQQSLDQGLQFLIQYYNGEERAKGNILERFSAQQFPDLHSELNLSSLELGDSALYFCASSSDLGGYEQYFGPGTRLTVT.